This paragraph reports one TCR beta chain. Generated by immunoSEQ multiplex PCR, the TCRdb table keeps only in-frame clones and is missing some. The sample records about 110,000 clones, around 83% being singletons. The data originate from a study of blood T cell repertoires in COVID-19. Study details: Specimens from acute and convalescent COVID-19 originated in the United States, Italy and Spain.

J was trimmed by 1 base and V by 5 bases; bases with no gene match: 4. This CDR3 is built from 14 residues. Germline loops: CDR1 MNHEY, CDR2 SMNVEV (reference sequence). The chain employs TRBV27 and TRBJ2-5; 7 bases line up with TRBD2. The origin of this receptor is a man aged 65 to 85 with acute or convalescent COVID-19. Sequenced input: peripheral blood. DNA for the CDR3: TGTGCCAGCAGTGGGGACTACCGCCAAGAGACCCAGTACTTC. Its protein product is CASSGDYRQETQYF.